The clone carrying this T cell receptor (beta chain) was detected many times. Its antigen is as yet unknown. Trimming at V came to 5 bases and at J to 0 bases, leaving 1 base not matched to a gene. Germline CDR1 and CDR2: MNHNS and SASEGT. The CDR3 is 15 residues long. Making use of molecular barcodes, quantitative 5'-RACE generated TCR beta libraries. From the 5' RACE reads, TCRdb called clonotypes with MiXCR, one entry per CDR3 protein. The table has about 840,000 distinct CDR3 sequences, 12% seen once. This entry is derived from a study of CD8 T cells in ankylosing spondylitis. Study-level results: What appeared characteristic of ankylosing spondylitis blood was a TCR beta motif of fewer than ten highly homologous variants. Previously reported in reactive arthritis synovial fluid and blood were some of the motif variants. There was reportedly significant enrichment of clones that were disease-linked in matched ankylosing spondylitis synovial fluid. A CD8+ phenotype characterized the disease-linked clones, which were relatively rare in peripheral blood.

Specimen: blood, either unsorted or a sorted T cell fraction (not recorded which). The V and J genes are TRBV6-1 and TRBJ2-5; 12 nucleotides match TRBD2. The receptor's source is a male donor with ankylosing spondylitis. The CDR3 sequence is CASSLAGGNQETQYF. The CDR3, as DNA: TGTGCCAGCAGTCTAGCGGGGGGGAACCAAGAGACCCAGTACTTC.